Each of the 10 T cell receptor beta chains below was sequenced from the same sample in a study of T cell repertoires in cytomegalovirus infection. TCRdb used MiXCR to reprocess the reads, holding one entry per CDR3 protein. The data hold about 110,000 distinct CDR3 sequences, with roughly a tenth observed a single time. Their antigens remain unidentified. The sequencing input was PBMCs, sequenced either directly or after in vitro stimulation (not recorded which). These receptors all come from a human donor in good health (CMV status not recorded). Some clones in this sample may be carry-over from other donors' samples.

This clonotype has a single count. This may come from a read error, since a much larger clone is one base off. The chain joins TRBV15 to TRBJ2-3; D unresolved. This CDR3 contains 16 residues. The V gene's germline CDR1 is LNHNV and CDR2 YYDKDF (reference sequence). CDR3 residues: CATSGEGGVITNTQYF. CDR3 sequence (DNA): TGTGCCACCAGCGGAGAAGGTGGGGTTATCACCAATACGCAGTATTTT.

The chain combines TRBV6-2 or TRBV6-3 with TRBJ2-6; 9 bases are shared with TRBD1. Germline CDR1 and CDR2: MNHEY and SVGEGT. CDR3 length equals 15 residues. After removal of 11 bases from V and 11 bases from J, the junction contained 16 bases not matched to a gene. The CDR3 bases are TGTGCCCGTCACTTTTGGACAGGGGACAGGGACGTCCTGACTTTC. The encoded protein is CARHFWTGDRDVLTF.

This clonotype was counted many times. The J gene is TRBJ2-5, the V gene TRBV24-1; TRBD2 aligns across 8 bases. This CDR3 spans 16 amino acids. CDR1 and CDR2 (germline): KGHDR, SFDVKD. Trimming removed 4 bases from V and 1 base from J; junction bases left unmatched: 7. As DNA, the CDR3 is TGTGCCACCAGTGACATGGTTAGCGGGACCCAAGAGACCCAGTACTTC. This translates into CATSDMVSGTQETQYF.

This clonotype was recorded at least ten times. This chain connects TRBV7-8 to TRBJ1-6, with D hard to call. This CDR3 contains 16 residues. The germline V gene encodes CDR1 SGHVS and CDR2 FQNEAQ. V dropped 4 bases and J dropped 0 bases, with 10 bases sitting between them. As DNA, the CDR3 is TGTGCCAGCAGCTCCCGGTTGGTCTCCTATAATTCACCCCTCCACTTT. This gives the protein CASSSRLVSYNSPLHF.

This clonotype was observed at least ten times. The chain uses TRBV6-1 and TRBJ1-4, with 8 bases lining up with TRBD1. From germline, CDR1 is MNHNS and CDR2 SASEGT. The J segment lost 8 bases and the V segment lost 6 bases, leaving 8 bases of the junction unmatched. There are 14 residues in the CDR3. DNA of the CDR3: TGTGCCAGCAGGGTCGACAGGGGAGGGGAAAAACTGTTTTTT. It specifies CASRVDRGGEKLFF.

There are a few counts of this clonotype. This CDR3 reads CASSYGVENIQYF. The CDR3 DNA reads TGTGCCAGCAGTTACGGCGTGGAAAACATTCAGTACTTC. V is TRBV6-6 and J is TRBJ2-4; D unresolved. Germline V lookup: CDR1 MNHNY, CDR2 SVGAGI (reference sequence). This CDR3 is 13 amino acids long. The V end was cut by 2 bases, the J end by 5 bases, with 7 bases between.

At least ten counts were recorded for this clonotype. The chain is built from TRBV20-1 and TRBJ1-5; D gene ambiguous. V lost 3 bases, J lost 3 bases, and 12 bases lay in between. This CDR3 comprises 14 residues. The germline V gene has CDR1 DFQATT and CDR2 SNEGSKA (reference sequence). CDR3 in amino acids: CSARPGVNNQPQHF. CDR3 DNA sequence: TGCAGTGCTAGGCCCGGGGTTAACAATCAGCCCCAGCATTTT.

This clonotype has a handful of counts. The J gene is TRBJ2-3, the V gene TRBV7-2; D remains ambiguous. From germline, CDR1 is SGHTA and CDR2 FQGNSA. CDR3 length: 14 amino acids. Trimming left V 2 bases short and J 2 bases short, with 8 bases between. The CDR3 here is CASSLLVITDTQYF. For the CDR3, the DNA is TGTGCCAGCAGCTTACTAGTTATCACAGATACGCAGTATTTT.

This clonotype was picked up many times. This sequence joins TRBV7-2 and TRBJ1-2, with 12 bases identical to TRBD1. Per germline, CDR1 SGHTA and CDR2 FQGNSA. V gave up 10 bases and J gave up 6 bases; unmatched junction bases: 15. CDR3 size: 16 residues. The CDR3: CATKRPGQGASDGYTF. CDR3 coding DNA: TGTGCCACCAAACGGCCGGGACAGGGGGCATCGGATGGCTACACCTTC.

This clonotype was observed many times. This chain joins TRBV7-2 and TRBJ1-3, with D uncertain. Trimming cost V 1 base and J 4 bases, with 11 bases left between them. The CDR3 has 15 amino acids. Germline V lookup: CDR1 SGHTA, CDR2 FQGNSA. The CDR3 loop is CASSLDTGSGNTIYF. CDR3 DNA: TGTGCCAGCAGCTTAGATACGGGCTCCGGAAACACCATATATTTT.